Each of the 8 T cell receptor beta chains below was sequenced from the same sample in a study of cytomegalovirus exposure and HLA in healthy donors. Primers for the PCR totalled 60 Vbeta and 13 Jbeta. Profiling relied on immunoSEQ multiplex PCR, and the TCRdb table lists in-frame clones only, not all of them. The sample shows 150,000 to 200,000 clones, approximately 65% of them seen only once. The sample taken for sequencing was PBMCs. The receptors were sampled from a man in his forties in good health and CMV-seronegative.

This clone has only a few counts. The chain combines TRBV5-1 with TRBJ2-5; the D is unclear. The V and J ends lost 5 bases and 0 bases respectively, with 8 bases between them. The CDR3 sequence is 13 residues long. CDR1 and CDR2 from the germline V gene are SGHRS and YFSETQ. Here the CDR3 reads CASSQAYQETQYF. The DNA of the CDR3 is TGCGCCAGCAGTCAAGCGTACCAAGAGACCCAGTACTTC.

This chain uses TRBV6-1 with TRBJ1-2; 8 bases are a match to TRBD1. From germline, CDR1 is MNHNS and CDR2 SASEGT. This CDR3 is 14 amino acids long. V dropped 6 bases and J dropped 4; count of bases not matched to a gene: 7. The CDR3 region is CASSRSGGGYGYTF. In DNA, the CDR3 is TGTGCCAGCAGCCGTTCAGGGGGCGGCTATGGCTACACCTTC.

This clone turned up a few times. The chain has TRBV5-6 and TRBJ1-5; D may be TRBD1 (6 bases). Germline V gives CDR1 SGHDT, CDR2 YYEEEE. The CDR3 spans 16 residues. V lost 1 base, J lost 1 base, and 12 bases lay in between. CDR3 sequence reads: CASSLMGGRSNQPQHF. Here the CDR3 DNA reads TGTGCCAGCAGCTTGATGGGGGGGCGAAGCAATCAGCCCCAGCATTTT. The entire variable domain, with the rest obtained from reference TRBV5-6 and TRBJ1-5, is as follows: DAGVTQSPTHLIKTRGQQVTLRCSPKSGHDTVSWYQQALGQGPQFIFQYYEEEERQRGNFPDRFSGHQFPNYSSELNVNALLLGDSALYLCASSLMGGRSNQPQHFGDGTRLSIL.

This chain uses TRBV30 with TRBJ2-5; weak D call: TRBD2 (6 bases). CDR3 length: 13 amino acids. Germline CDR1 is GTSNPN and CDR2 is SVGIG (reference sequence). V gave up 8 bases and J gave up 5 bases, with 18 bases separating them. DNA for the CDR3: TGTGCCACAAAGACTAGTAACTCGGAGACCCAGTACTTC. It translates to CATKTSNSETQYF.

This clone has ten or more counts. This chain links TRBV6-1 with TRBJ1-1; D gene uncertain. The CDR3 contains 13 residues. Germline CDR1 reads MNHNS; CDR2 reads SASEGT. V was trimmed by 7 bases and J by 4 bases, leaving 13 bases between them. The CDR3 DNA is TGTGCCAGCACCGAAAAGGAGGTCACTGAAGCTTTCTTT. Translated, it gives CASTEKEVTEAFF.

V gene TRBV27 combines with J gene TRBJ2-1; the D is unclear. V lost 6 bases and J lost 0, with 18 bases in between. Germline CDR1 reads MNHEY; CDR2 reads SMNVEV (reference sequence). The CDR3 totals 17 residues. CDR3 coding DNA: TGTGCCAGCAGCCGCCAAATAGTCTCTAACTCCTACAATGAGCAGTTCTTC. Protein sequence: CASSRQIVSNSYNEQFF.

The chain couples TRBV5-4 to TRBJ1-5; D not certain. CDR1 SGHNT and CDR2 YYREEE come from the germline V gene (reference sequence). V shed 4 bases and J shed 3 bases, with 11 bases lying between them. The CDR3 sequence is 14 residues long. CDR3 sequence: CASSEGPSNQPQHF. CDR3 sequence (DNA): TGTGCCAGCAGCGAGGGTCCTTCCAATCAGCCCCAGCATTTT.

The chain links TRBV7-4 to TRBJ1-1, with D perhaps TRBD1 (5 bases). Between the trimmed V and J ends, which lost 2 bases and 2 bases, there was a span of 9 bases. CDR3 size: 14 residues. Germline V gives CDR1 SGHVT, CDR2 SQSDAQ. CDR3 protein: CASSLTGTNTEAFF. CDR3 DNA: TGTGCCAGCAGCTTAACAGGAACCAACACTGAAGCTTTCTTT.